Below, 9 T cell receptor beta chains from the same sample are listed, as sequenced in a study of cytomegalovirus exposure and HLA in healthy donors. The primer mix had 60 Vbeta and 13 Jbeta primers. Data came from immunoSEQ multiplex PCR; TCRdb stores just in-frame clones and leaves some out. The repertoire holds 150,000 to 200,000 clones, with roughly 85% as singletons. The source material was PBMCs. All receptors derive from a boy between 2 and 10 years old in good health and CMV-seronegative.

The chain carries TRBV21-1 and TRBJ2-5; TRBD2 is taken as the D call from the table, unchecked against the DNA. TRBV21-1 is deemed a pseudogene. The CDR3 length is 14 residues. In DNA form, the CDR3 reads TGTGCCAGCAGCTGGGGGGGGATCCAAGAGACCCAGTACTTC. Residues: CASSWGGIQETQYF.

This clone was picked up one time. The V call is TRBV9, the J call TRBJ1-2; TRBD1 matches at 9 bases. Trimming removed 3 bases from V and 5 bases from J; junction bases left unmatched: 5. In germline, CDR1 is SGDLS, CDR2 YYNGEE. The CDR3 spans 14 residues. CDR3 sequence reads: CASSGTGDFYGYTF. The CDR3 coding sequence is TGTGCCAGCAGCGGGACAGGGGACTTTTATGGCTACACCTTC. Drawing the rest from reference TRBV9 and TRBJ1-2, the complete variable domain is DSGVTQTPKHLITATGQRVTLRCSPRSGDLSVYWYQQSLDQGLQFLIQYYNGEERAKGNILERFSAQQFPDLHSELNLSSLELGDSALYFCASSGTGDFYGYTFGSGTRLTVV.

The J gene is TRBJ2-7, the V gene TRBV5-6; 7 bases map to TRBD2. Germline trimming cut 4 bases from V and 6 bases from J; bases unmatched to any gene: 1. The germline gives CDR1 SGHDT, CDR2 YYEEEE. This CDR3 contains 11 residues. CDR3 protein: CASSAGVEQYV. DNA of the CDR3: TGTGCCAGCAGCGCGGGGGTCGAGCAGTACGTC.

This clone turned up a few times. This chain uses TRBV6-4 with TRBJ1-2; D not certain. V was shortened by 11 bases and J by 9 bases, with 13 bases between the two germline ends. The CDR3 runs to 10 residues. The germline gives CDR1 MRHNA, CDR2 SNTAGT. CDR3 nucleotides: TGTGCCCTAAGAGCCTTGCGCTACACCTTC. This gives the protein CALRALRYTF.

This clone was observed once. CDR3 loop: CASSEMGGQETQYF. CDR3 sequence (DNA): TGTGCCAGCAGTGAGATGGGGGGCCAAGAGACCCAGTACTTC. The chain combines TRBV6-1 with TRBJ2-5, with D tentatively TRBD2 (6 bases). The V gene lost 3 bases and the J gene lost 1 base, with 9 bases spanning the gap. This CDR3 region has 14 residues. In germline, CDR1 is MNHNS, CDR2 SASEGT.

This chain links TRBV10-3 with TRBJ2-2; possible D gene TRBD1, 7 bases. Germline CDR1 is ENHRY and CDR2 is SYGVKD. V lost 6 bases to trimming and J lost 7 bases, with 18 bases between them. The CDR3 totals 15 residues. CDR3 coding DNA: TGTGCCATCAGGAGTCCGACAGGGAGGAACGGGGAGCTGTTTTTT. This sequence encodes CAIRSPTGRNGELFF.

The CDR3 nucleotides are TGCGCCAGCAGCTTACAGGGGCCCTCCTACAATGAGCAGTTCTTC. The encoded protein is CASSLQGPSYNEQFF. The rearrangement joins TRBV5-1 to TRBJ2-1; TRBD1 matches 7 bases. The CDR3 runs to 15 residues. The J segment lost 0 bases and the V segment lost 2 bases, leaving 2 bases of the junction unmatched. CDR1 and CDR2 (germline): SGHRS, YFSETQ.

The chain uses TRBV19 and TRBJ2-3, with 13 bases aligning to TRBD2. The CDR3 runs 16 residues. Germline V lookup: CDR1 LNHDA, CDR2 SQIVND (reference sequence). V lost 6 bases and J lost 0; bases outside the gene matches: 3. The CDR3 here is CASSRTSGGSTDTQYF. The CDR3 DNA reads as TGTGCCAGTAGCAGGACTAGCGGGGGAAGCACAGATACGCAGTATTTT. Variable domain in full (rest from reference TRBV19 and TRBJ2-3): DGGITQSPKYLFRKEGQNVTLSCEQNLNHDAMYWYRQDPGQGLRLIYYSQIVNDFQKGDIAEGYSVSREKKESFPLTVTSAQKNPTAFYLCASSRTSGGSTDTQYFGPGTRLTVL.

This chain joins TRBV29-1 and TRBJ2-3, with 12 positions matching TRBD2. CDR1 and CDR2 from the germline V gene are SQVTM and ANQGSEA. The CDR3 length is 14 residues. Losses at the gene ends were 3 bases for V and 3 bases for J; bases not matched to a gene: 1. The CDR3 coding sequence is TGCAGCGTTGACCTAGCGGGAGGGACAGATACGCAGTATTTT. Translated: CSVDLAGGTDTQYF.